The 23 T cell receptor beta chains given below trace back to one sample, sequenced in a study of OX40 agonist ivuxolimab in advanced cancers. The method was immunoSEQ multiplex PCR; TCRdb's version includes in-frame clones alone and lacks a portion of them. This table has about 93,000 clones, just over 90% appearing once. Sequencing used CD4+ or CD8+ T cells sorted from blood, obtained in a trial of the OX40 agonist ivuxolimab. The receptors were gathered from an adult with an advanced solid tumor such as melanoma, head and neck, liver or kidney cancer.

The J gene is TRBJ1-3, the V gene TRBV27; D gene ambiguous. With 5 bases removed from V and 2 bases from J, the gap between germline ends came to 7 bases. The CDR3 length is 13 residues. Germline assignment: CDR1 MNHEY and CDR2 SMNVEV (reference sequence). The CDR3 loop is CASSRSTGNTIYF. The CDR3 coding sequence is TGTGCCAGCAGTCGAAGTACTGGAAACACCATATATTTT.

The chain is built from TRBV6-6 and TRBJ2-7; TRBD2 matches 9 bases. Germline V gene lookup returns CDR1 MNHNY and CDR2 SVGAGI (reference sequence). CDR3 length equals 16 residues. V shed 2 bases and J 0 bases; nucleotides not matched to a gene: 5. Here the CDR3 DNA reads TGTGCCAGCAGTTACGGTAGCGGGGGACCCTCCTACGAGCAGTACTTC. Translation gives CASSYGSGGPSYEQYF.

V gene TRBV6-5 combines with J gene TRBJ2-1; TRBD2 aligns across 9 bases. CDR3 size: 14 residues. Germline lookup yields CDR1 MNHEY and CDR2 SVGAGI. Unmatched junction bases numbered 4, after V lost 7 bases and J lost 3 bases. The CDR3 coding sequence is TGTGCCAGCACGCGGGAGGGAATCTACAATGAGCAGTTCTTC. Amino acids: CASTREGIYNEQFF.

The chain has TRBV27 and TRBJ2-3; 7 nucleotides align to TRBD1. V shed 3 bases, J shed 2 bases, and the junction held 5 bases outside the gene matches. This CDR3 has 15 residues. Germline CDR1 and CDR2: MNHEY and SMNVEV (reference sequence). The CDR3 DNA sequence: TGTGCCAGCAGTTTCTCGGGACAGAACACAGATACGCAGTATTTT. It translates to CASSFSGQNTDTQYF.

A single count supports this clone. This sequence joins TRBV10-3 and TRBJ2-5; possible D gene TRBD2, 7 bases. V lost 8 bases, J lost 1 base, and 20 bases lay in between. The CDR3 sequence is 16 residues long. Germline lookup yields CDR1 ENHRY and CDR2 SYGVKD. The DNA of the CDR3 is TGTGCCATCGGGGAGGGGGACGGGGTAGGCCAAGAGACCCAGTACTTC. It encodes CAIGEGDGVGQETQYF.

V is TRBV30 and J is TRBJ2-1; 9 bases are shared with TRBD2. After removal of 2 bases from V and 9 bases from J, the junction contained 8 bases not matched to a gene. The CDR3 totals 14 residues. Germline V gene lookup returns CDR1 GTSNPN and CDR2 SVGIG (reference sequence). The chain's CDR3 is CAWSLGGGAFEQFF. In nucleotides, the CDR3 is TGTGCCTGGAGTCTTGGCGGGGGGGCCTTTGAGCAGTTCTTC.

V is TRBV6-1 and J is TRBJ2-7; TRBD2 might be the D (5 bases). Per the germline V gene, CDR1 is MNHNS and CDR2 is SASEGT. The CDR3 consists of 12 residues. V was clipped by 9 bases and J by 6 bases, with 15 bases between them. CDR3 residues: CASSAGDREQYF. CDR3 coding DNA: TGTGCCAGTTCGGCCGGGGATCGCGAGCAGTACTTC.

This chain joins TRBV5-4 and TRBJ2-7; D not certain. This CDR3 comprises 13 residues. The V end lost 1 base, the J end lost 0 bases, and 5 bases lay between the germline ends. CDR1 is SGHNT and CDR2 is YYREEE in the germline V gene (reference sequence). CDR3 sequence: CASSLTFSYEQYF. In nucleotides, the CDR3 is TGTGCCAGCAGCTTGACGTTCTCCTACGAGCAGTACTTC.

J is TRBJ1-6 and V is TRBV30, with a tentative D call TRBD1 (5 bases). Trimming left V 4 bases short and J 7 bases short, with 11 bases between. Germline CDR1 reads GTSNPN; CDR2 reads SVGIG (reference sequence). The CDR3 has 13 amino acids. The CDR3 nucleotides read TGTGCCTGGACAGGACACAAGAATTCACCCCTCCACTTT. Amino acids: CAWTGHKNSPLHF.

CDR3 coding DNA: TGTGCCAGCATCCTAAAGGAGACCCAGTACTTC. It yields the protein CASILKETQYF. The rearrangement joins TRBV6-5 to TRBJ2-5, with D hard to call. Trimming removed 7 bases at V and 5 bases at J, with 8 bases between. Germline V gives CDR1 MNHEY, CDR2 SVGAGI. This CDR3 spans 11 amino acids.

This chain joins TRBV5-1 and TRBJ2-1; TRBD1 aligns across 9 bases. The V and J ends lost 8 bases and 5 bases, in that order; junction bases with no gene match: 11. The CDR3 totals 15 residues. CDR1 and CDR2 from the germline V gene are SGHRS and YFSETQ. The CDR3 sequence: CASFAGTGIHNEQFF. CDR3 coding DNA: TGCGCCAGTTTTGCCGGGACAGGGATCCACAATGAGCAGTTCTTC.

This rearrangement joins TRBV10-3 to TRBJ2-5; 10 nucleotides line up with TRBD2. This CDR3 region has 13 residues. V trimming: 8 bases; J trimming: 4 bases; junction bases outside the gene matches: 4. CDR1 ENHRY and CDR2 SYGVKD come from the germline V gene. The CDR3 sequence is CAIGLAGVETQYF. DNA for the CDR3: TGTGCCATCGGTCTAGCGGGAGTAGAGACCCAGTACTTC.

The chain combines TRBV11-3 with TRBJ2-4; tentative D call: TRBD2 (6 bases). V shed 0 bases and J shed 0 bases, with 15 bases lying between them. The CDR3 spans 18 residues. Germline V gives CDR1 SGHNT, CDR2 YENEEA. The CDR3, as DNA: TGTGCCAGCAGCTTAGATGCCCCTAGCGCTCTAGCCAAAAACATTCAGTACTTC. Translation: CASSLDAPSALAKNIQYF.

The chain employs TRBV6-5 and TRBJ2-7; TRBD2 is a possible D gene (6 bases). CDR3 length: 15 amino acids. Germline CDR1 is MNHEY and CDR2 is SVGAGI. The V end lost 6 bases, the J end lost 5 bases, and 20 bases lay between the germline ends. CDR3 in amino acids: CASRTKGGIKDEQYF. The CDR3 nucleotides are TGTGCCAGCAGGACTAAGGGCGGGATTAAGGACGAGCAGTACTTC.

This clone was counted a few times. J is TRBJ2-1 and V is TRBV10-3, with D possibly being TRBD1 or TRBD2 (5 bases each). The V and J ends lost 9 bases and 8 bases respectively, with 11 bases between them. The germline V gene has CDR1 ENHRY and CDR2 SYGVKD. The CDR3 consists of 11 residues. The CDR3 here is CAISLGDEQFF. CDR3 DNA sequence: TGTGCCATAAGTCTGGGGGATGAGCAGTTCTTC.

This clone was counted a single time. The V and J genes are TRBV6-5 and TRBJ1-5; 8 bases are a match to TRBD1. There are 14 residues in the CDR3. CDR1 and CDR2 from the germline V gene are MNHEY and SVGAGI. Trimming removed 6 bases from V and 8 bases from J; junction bases left unmatched: 9. In DNA form, the CDR3 reads TGTGCCAGCAGAGCCGGGACAGGTCATGAGCCCCAGCATTTT. The encoded protein is CASRAGTGHEPQHF.

CDR3 sequence (DNA): TGTGCCAGCAGCCAAGATGTAAGGAGCTACGAGCAGTACTTC. Residues: CASSQDVRSYEQYF. V usage is TRBV7-2 and J usage is TRBJ2-7; D gene unclear. V was cut by 5 bases and J by 3 bases, with 14 bases left in between. In germline, CDR1 is SGHTA, CDR2 FQGNSA. This CDR3 comprises 14 residues.

J is TRBJ2-3 and V is TRBV7-9; 10 nucleotides align to TRBD2. This CDR3 has 19 residues. V dropped 1 base and J dropped 1; count of bases not matched to a gene: 11. In germline, CDR1 is SEHNR, CDR2 FQNEAQ (reference sequence). CDR3 DNA sequence: TGTGCCAGCAGCTTAGTAGTCGGCACTAGCGGGGTAGGCACAGATACGCAGTATTTT. Its translation: CASSLVVGTSGVGTDTQYF.

The chain employs TRBV2 and TRBJ2-3; D might be TRBD2 (7 bases). Germline-derived CDR1 and CDR2 are SNHLY and FYNNEI. The CDR3 loop spans 14 amino acids. V was cut by 4 bases and J by 6 bases, with 14 bases left in between. The CDR3, as DNA: TGTGCCAGCAGTGCAGGGGAGGGTCGGGATACGCAGTATTTT. Residues: CASSAGEGRDTQYF.

This clone was counted a single time. The V call is TRBV18, the J call TRBJ1-5; D is perhaps TRBD1 (5 bases). The CDR3 runs to 15 residues. Trimming took 3 bases from V and 2 from J, leaving 11 bases between them. Germline V gene sequence: CDR1 KGHSH, CDR2 LQKENI. The CDR3 spells CASSPQGVGNQPQHF. CDR3 coding DNA: TGTGCCAGCTCACCCCAGGGTGTGGGCAATCAGCCCCAGCATTTT.

The rearrangement uses TRBV5-1 and TRBJ2-5; weak D call: TRBD2 (5 bases). Germline V gene data show CDR1 as SGHRS and CDR2 as YFSETQ. The CDR3 consists of 15 residues. Trimming stripped 4 bases from V and 5 bases from J, with 18 bases between. CDR3 nucleotide sequence: TGCGCCAGCAGCCGCTATATGGGAGTAGAGGAGACCCAGTACTTC. It codes for CASSRYMGVEETQYF. Together with reference TRBV5-1 and TRBJ2-5, the CDR3 gives the full variable domain: KAGVTQTPRYLIKTRGQQVTLSCSPISGHRSVSWYQQTPGQGLQFLFEYFSETQRNKGNFPGRFSGRQFSNSRSEMNVSTLELGDSALYLCASSRYMGVEETQYFGPGTRLLVL.

The count of this clone is one. The chain joins TRBV29-1 to TRBJ2-3; 10 bases align to TRBD2. Germline CDR1 is SQVTM and CDR2 is ANQGSEA. Losses at the gene ends were 3 bases for V and 0 bases for J; bases not matched to a gene: 9. The CDR3 totals 17 residues. The CDR3 reads CSVDLFGAGGSTDTQYF. CDR3 coding DNA: TGCAGCGTTGACCTATTTGGAGCGGGGGGGAGCACAGATACGCAGTATTTT.

CDR3 nucleotides: TGCGCCAGCAGCCCTGCGGGGCATAGCACAGATACGCAGTATTTT. It translates to CASSPAGHSTDTQYF. V and J are TRBV5-1 and TRBJ2-3; D perhaps matches TRBD2 (6 bases). Per the germline V gene, CDR1 is SGHRS and CDR2 is YFSETQ. V dropped 4 bases and J dropped 0 bases, with 12 bases sitting between them. This CDR3 is built from 15 residues.